One and the same sample provided the 24 T cell receptor beta chains below, sequenced in a study of blood T cells in healthy people across ages. With a J-beta primer mix and a sample-barcoded 5' primer, a second PCR ran roughly 6 to 11 cycles. MiXCR, applied by TCRdb to the 5' RACE reads, yields one record per CDR3 protein. The data contain 850,000 to 1,100,000 distinct CDR3 sequences, 35% to 45% of them singletons. Material for sequencing was blood. These receptors were taken from a man younger than 35 in good health.

V is TRBV6-5 and J is TRBJ1-1, with D perhaps TRBD1 (6 bases). The CDR3 is 20 residues long. Germline loops: CDR1 MNHEY, CDR2 SVGAGI. V dropped 0 bases and J dropped 1 base, with 24 bases sitting between them. In DNA form, the CDR3 reads TGTGCCAGCAGTTACTCGGTAAAGGGGGTCTCACGGGTCGGGAACACTGAAGCTTTCTTT. Residues: CASSYSVKGVSRVGNTEAFF.

The chain joins TRBV6-6 to TRBJ2-5, with D perhaps being TRBD1 or TRBD2 (5 bases each). The germline V and J ends were trimmed by 5 bases and 11 bases, with 27 bases remaining between them. The CDR3 sequence is 16 residues long. The germline V gene encodes CDR1 MNHNY and CDR2 SVGAGI (reference sequence). CDR3 DNA: TGTGCCAGCAGTCCCAGGGAGACACTGCCTTACAATGAGCAGTACTTC. Amino acid sequence: CASSPRETLPYNEQYF.

The rearrangement links TRBV6-5 to TRBJ1-4, with a tentative D call TRBD1 (6 bases). CDR3 length equals 15 residues. The germline CDR1 and CDR2 sequences are MNHEY and SVGAGI. Trimming took off 2 bases at V and 5 bases at J, with 12 bases between the two ends. As DNA, the CDR3 is TGTGCCAGCAGTTACACTAGGGGGGAGAATGAAAAACTGTTTTTT. Protein sequence: CASSYTRGENEKLFF.

Only a few counts were recorded for this clonotype. The CDR3 bases are TGCAGTGCTAGAGTGGGCACACAGCAGTACTTC. Its protein is CSARVGTQQYF. J is TRBJ2-7 and V is TRBV20-1; D remains ambiguous. This CDR3 region has 11 residues. CDR1 is DFQATT and CDR2 is SNEGSKA in the germline V gene (reference sequence). V was clipped by 1 base and J by 8 bases, with 9 bases between them.

The CDR3 DNA follows: TGCGCCAGCTCCGACATTTCAAACGAGCATGAGCAGTACTTC. Its translation: CASSDISNEHEQYF. The chain is built from TRBV4-1 and TRBJ2-5; D ambiguous. V was clipped by 8 bases and J by 11 bases, with 24 bases between them. The CDR3 extends over 14 amino acids. The germline CDR1 and CDR2 sequences are MGHRA and YSYEKL.

This clonotype has just a few counts. The chain combines TRBV4-3 with TRBJ1-1; D is ambiguous. Germline V gene lookup returns CDR1 LGHNA and CDR2 YSLEER. The V end lost 0 bases, the J end lost 8 bases, and 19 bases lay between the germline ends. The CDR3 has 16 amino acids. CDR3 in DNA: TGCGCCAGCAGCCAAGATTCCTTGGGTTGGAGAGCCGAAGCTTTCTTT. This sequence encodes CASSQDSLGWRAEAFF.

The rearrangement joins TRBV20-1 to TRBJ2-7; 7 positions agree with TRBD1. The J segment lost 7 bases and the V segment lost 6 bases, leaving 12 bases of the junction unmatched. This CDR3 is 13 amino acids long. Germline V gene lookup returns CDR1 DFQATT and CDR2 SNEGSKA (reference sequence). The chain's CDR3 is CSAAGGTYNEQYF. For the CDR3, the DNA is TGCAGTGCAGCAGGGGGAACCTACAATGAGCAGTACTTC.

This clonotype has only a few counts. The chain carries TRBV13 and TRBJ1-6; D is possibly TRBD1 (5 bases). The germline V gene has CDR1 PRHDT and CDR2 FYEKMQ (reference sequence). Trimming pared 3 bases from V and 8 bases from J, leaving 11 bases between. The CDR3 is made up of 14 amino acids. CDR3 bases: TGTGCCAGCAGCTTGAGCCAGGGTGATTCACCCCTCCACTTT. Amino acids: CASSLSQGDSPLHF.

The chain's CDR3 is CSAIRGGVGNTEAFF. DNA of the CDR3: TGCAGTGCCATCAGGGGTGGGGTGGGGAACACTGAAGCTTTCTTT. The chain joins TRBV20-1 to TRBJ1-1, with TRBD1 as a possible D gene (6 bases). The CDR3 has 15 amino acids. Germline V CDR1 and CDR2: DFQATT, SNEGSKA (reference sequence). V dropped 6 bases and J dropped 1 base, with 18 bases sitting between them.

The chain recombines TRBV6-7 with TRBJ2-4; no clear D. TRBV6-7 is designated an ORF whose function remains uncertain. CDR3 length: 12 residues. V lost 2 bases and J lost 13, with 12 bases in between. The CDR3 spells CASSYRVSAQYF. The CDR3 DNA follows: TGTGCCAGCAGTTACCGGGTTTCCGCGCAGTACTTC.

The V and J genes are TRBV11-3 and TRBJ2-1; TRBD1 aligns across 7 bases. The CDR3 runs to 13 residues. Germline V gene data show CDR1 as SGHNT and CDR2 as YENEEA. The ends lost 5 bases at V and 13 bases at J; junction bases unmatched: 11. CDR3 residues: CASSLRTGEAQFF. CDR3 bases: TGTGCCAGCAGCCTCCGAACAGGGGAAGCCCAGTTCTTC.

This chain links TRBV20-1 with TRBJ2-3, with 11 positions matching TRBD2. Unmatched junction bases numbered 7, after V lost 6 bases and J lost 2 bases. Germline V gene lookup returns CDR1 DFQATT and CDR2 SNEGSKA (reference sequence). This CDR3 has 15 amino acids. The CDR3 DNA reads as TGCAGTGCGACAGATAGCGGGGGGGACACAGATACGCAGTATTTT. This gives the protein CSATDSGGDTDTQYF.

There are a few counts of this clonotype. V is TRBV20-1 and J is TRBJ1-5; 7 positions match TRBD1. There are 13 residues in the CDR3. V was pared by 5 bases and J by 3 bases, with 4 bases of the junction left unmatched. From germline, CDR1 is DFQATT and CDR2 SNEGSKA (reference sequence). The CDR3 nucleotides read TGCAGTGCTTTAGGGGGCGACAATCAGCCCCAGCATTTT. This translates into CSALGGDNQPQHF.

V gene TRBV9 combines with J gene TRBJ1-1; a weak D match, TRBD1 (5 bases). The CDR3 spans 13 residues. V was trimmed by 4 bases and J by 5 bases, leaving 12 bases between them. Germline CDR1 and CDR2: SGDLS and YYNGEE. The CDR3 coding sequence is TGTGCCAGCAGCCGGGACCGGAGGACTGAAGCTTTCTTT. Translating gives CASSRDRRTEAFF.

This clonotype was seen a few times. The chain links TRBV3-1 to TRBJ1-4; TRBD1 is a possible D gene (6 bases). Germline lookup yields CDR1 LGHDT and CDR2 YNNKEL (reference sequence). V lost 4 bases, J lost 7 bases, and 22 bases lay in between. The CDR3 spans 17 residues. The CDR3 spells CASSPGEGHLTGEKLFF. In DNA form, the CDR3 reads TGTGCCAGCAGCCCAGGGGAGGGACACCTTACGGGTGAAAAACTGTTTTTT.

This clonotype was picked up a small number of times. The chain links TRBV30 to TRBJ1-2; no definite D call. Germline V lookup: CDR1 GTSNPN, CDR2 SVGIG (reference sequence). V was clipped by 3 bases and J by 5 bases, with 13 bases between them. This CDR3 has 13 residues. The CDR3 DNA follows: TGTGCCTGGAGCCGCGCGGGGTCGTATGGCTACACCTTC. It yields the protein CAWSRAGSYGYTF.

This clonotype has only a few counts. The chain recombines TRBV25-1 with TRBJ2-3; D is undetermined. Germline V CDR1 and CDR2: MGHDK, SYGVNS. CDR3 size: 12 residues. Deletions cut 9 bases from V and 1 base from J, with 8 bases between. The CDR3 DNA follows: TGTGCCAGAAAAAGGGGCACAGATACGCAGTATTTT. This encodes CARKRGTDTQYF.

This chain uses TRBV27 with TRBJ1-1; D unclear. This CDR3 has 13 amino acids. V dropped 8 bases and J dropped 1 base, with 11 bases sitting between them. The germline V gene encodes CDR1 MNHEY and CDR2 SMNVEV (reference sequence). For the CDR3, the DNA is TGTGCCAGCCTCGGACGGGGGAACACTGAAGCTTTCTTT. It encodes CASLGRGNTEAFF.

This sequence joins TRBV14 and TRBJ2-3, with D perhaps matching TRBD2 (5 bases). Germline assignment: CDR1 SGHDN and CDR2 FVKESK. V gave up 3 bases and J gave up 1 base, with 14 bases separating them. The CDR3 loop spans 16 amino acids. CDR3 sequence reads: CASSHGSGYRTDTQYF. The CDR3 coding sequence is TGTGCCAGCAGCCACGGCAGCGGCTACCGCACAGATACGCAGTATTTT.

This clonotype turned up a few times. The CDR3 loop reads CALGGDTQYF. DNA of the CDR3: TGTGCCTTGGGCGGGGATACGCAGTATTTT. The chain employs TRBV28 and TRBJ2-3, with a weak D call TRBD2 (5 bases). V shed 11 bases and J shed 6 bases, with 9 bases lying between them. The CDR3 extends over 10 amino acids. Germline V gives CDR1 MDHEN, CDR2 SYDVKM.

The chain links TRBV20-1 to TRBJ1-2; 10 nucleotides agree with TRBD1. The germline V gene encodes CDR1 DFQATT and CDR2 SNEGSKA (reference sequence). Trimming at V came to 6 bases and at J to 0 bases, leaving 10 bases not matched to a gene. The CDR3 contains 16 residues. The DNA of the CDR3 is TGCAGTGCGGCCGGGACAGGGGACAGATCTAACTATGGCTACACCTTC. Translating it yields CSAAGTGDRSNYGYTF.

In nucleotides, the CDR3 is TGCGCCAGCAGCGGGGGACAGGGAGACGGGGAGCTGTTTTTT. Translated, it gives CASSGGQGDGELFF. The chain carries TRBV5-1 and TRBJ2-2; 9 bases align to TRBD1. There are 14 residues in the CDR3. V dropped 4 bases and J dropped 7; count of bases not matched to a gene: 5. CDR1 and CDR2 (germline): SGHRS, YFSETQ. Filled out from reference TRBV5-1 and TRBJ2-2, the complete variable domain reads KAGVTQTPRYLIKTRGQQVTLSCSPISGHRSVSWYQQTPGQGLQFLFEYFSETQRNKGNFPGRFSGRQFSNSRSEMNVSTLELGDSALYLCASSGGQGDGELFFGEGSRLTVL.

The chain employs TRBV9 and TRBJ1-1; 8 bases line up with TRBD1. V was pared by 2 bases and J by 2 bases, with 8 bases of the junction left unmatched. Germline CDR1 SGDLS, CDR2 YYNGEE. This CDR3 spans 16 amino acids. This CDR3 is CASSVTTGDFNTEAFF. CDR3 coding DNA: TGTGCCAGCAGCGTGACGACAGGGGACTTTAACACTGAAGCTTTCTTT.

The rearrangement links TRBV2 to TRBJ2-2, with D possibly being TRBD1 (7 bases). Trimming cost V 8 bases and J 5 bases, with 12 bases left between them. The germline V gene has CDR1 SNHLY and CDR2 FYNNEI. The CDR3 is 13 residues long. The CDR3 reads CASDREVTGELFF. The CDR3 DNA is TGTGCCAGCGACAGGGAGGTGACCGGGGAGCTGTTTTTT.